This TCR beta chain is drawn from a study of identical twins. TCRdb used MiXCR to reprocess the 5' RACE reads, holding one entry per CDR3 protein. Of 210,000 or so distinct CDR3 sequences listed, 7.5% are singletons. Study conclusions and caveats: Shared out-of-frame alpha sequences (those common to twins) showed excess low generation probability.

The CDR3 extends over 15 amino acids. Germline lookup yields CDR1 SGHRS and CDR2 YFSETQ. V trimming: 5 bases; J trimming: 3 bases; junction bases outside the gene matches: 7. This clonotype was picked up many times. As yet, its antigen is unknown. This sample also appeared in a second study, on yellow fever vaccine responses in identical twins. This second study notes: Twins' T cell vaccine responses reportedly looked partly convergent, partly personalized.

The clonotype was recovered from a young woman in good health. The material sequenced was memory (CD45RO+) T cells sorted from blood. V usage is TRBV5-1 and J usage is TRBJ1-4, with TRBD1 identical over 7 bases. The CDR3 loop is CASRPLTGANEKLFF. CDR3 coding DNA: TGCGCCAGCAGACCGCTAACAGGGGCTAATGAAAAACTGTTTTTT. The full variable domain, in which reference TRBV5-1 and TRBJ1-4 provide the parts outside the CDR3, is KAGVTQTPRYLIKTRGQQVTLSCSPISGHRSVSWYQQTPGQGLQFLFEYFSETQRNKGNFPGRFSGRQFSNSRSEMNVSTLELGDSALYLCASRPLTGANEKLFFGSGTQLSVL.